This T cell receptor beta chain was captured in a study of CD8 T cells in Susac syndrome. Germline V gene sequence: CDR1 SQVTM, CDR2 ANQGSEA. Trimming removed 6 bases from V and 6 bases from J; junction bases left unmatched: 7. The CDR3 consists of 14 residues. With random hexamers, reverse transcription was performed on about 0.45 to 1 ug of RNA. One entry per CDR3 protein results from TCRdb running MiXCR on the immunoSEQ multiplex PCR reads. The profile shows approximately 180,000 distinct CDR3 sequences, just under 95% of them singletons. Sequenced material: CD4+ T cells from PBMCs. V and J are TRBV29-1 and TRBJ2-3; 12 nucleotides agree with TRBD2. The TCR originated in a human donor with Susac syndrome. The CDR3 reads CSVTTSGRYDTQYF. DNA of the CDR3: TGCAGCGTCACGACTAGCGGGAGATATGATACGCAGTATTTT.